The clone carrying this T cell receptor (beta chain) was seen ten or more times. What it recognizes is unknown. Specified time point: newly diagnosed GD, antithyroid drugs for less than 3 months. PBMC-extracted RNA yielded the TCR library. This CDR3 region has 14 residues. Germline CDR1 LGHDT, CDR2 YNNKEL (reference sequence). Trimming left V 7 bases short and J 8 bases short, with 18 bases between. The sample belongs to a study of regulatory T cells in long-lasting Graves disease. CDR3-region Arm-PCR and iRepertoire HTBI primers produced the TCR beta libraries. TCRdb analysed the multiplex PCR reads with MiXCR anew, one entry per CDR3 protein. The repertoire holds 350,000 to 450,000 distinct CDR3 sequences, with about 15% as singletons. Points from the study as a whole: New patients shared 970 or so public clonotypes, and persistent patients shared more, with over 2,500.

This same sample was also part of a study on T cells in Graves' hyperthyroidism and ophthalmopathy. That report adds: Lactation, pregnancy, other autoimmune disease or uncontrolled infection led to exclusion of patients. The diagnostic basis comprised clinical symptoms, serum thyroxine and TRAb, thyroid ultrasound and orbital computed tomography. Ophthalmopathy was model-predicted a median approximately 6.4 months pre-onset.

This TCR derives from a woman under 40 with Graves disease. The V and J genes are TRBV3-1 and TRBJ2-1; tentatively, D is TRBD2 (5 bases). This material consisted of peripheral blood mononuclear cells (PBMCs), taken at new diagnosis, from a patient treated with antithyroid drugs. The CDR3: CASTLSGFMHEQFF. As DNA, the CDR3 is TGTGCCAGCACCCTTTCGGGATTCATGCATGAGCAGTTCTTC.